This T cell receptor (beta chain) comes out of a study of T cell responses to AZD1222 COVID-19 vaccine. Study observations and caveats: All repertoire sampling was performed exclusively after the peak T cell response. It was only a handful of AZD1222 recipients who were seropositive at baseline. Close to half of spike-specific TCRs reportedly recognize unmutated variant regions.

The CDR3 has 14 amino acids. Per germline, CDR1 LNHDA and CDR2 SQIVND (reference sequence). Trimming removed 3 bases at V and 4 bases at J, with 12 bases between. It was second doses at about 4 or about 12 weeks that were pooled. A remark on this clone: What it recognizes is unknown.

Profiled with immunoSEQ multiplex PCR; TCRdb holds only in-frame clones, not every one. The profile covers 60,000 to 80,000 clones, with over 70% appearing a single time and about 51% taken by the ten largest. The sequence was obtained from an adult who received the AZD1222 COVID-19 vaccine. The chain carries TRBV19 and TRBJ1-1; the D gene is possibly TRBD1 (5 bases). The sample consisted of peripheral blood, taken 28 days after the second AZD1222 dose. The CDR3 sequence is CASSIRRGSTEAFF. CDR3 in DNA: TGTGCCAGTAGTATCAGAAGGGGTAGCACTGAAGCTTTCTTT.